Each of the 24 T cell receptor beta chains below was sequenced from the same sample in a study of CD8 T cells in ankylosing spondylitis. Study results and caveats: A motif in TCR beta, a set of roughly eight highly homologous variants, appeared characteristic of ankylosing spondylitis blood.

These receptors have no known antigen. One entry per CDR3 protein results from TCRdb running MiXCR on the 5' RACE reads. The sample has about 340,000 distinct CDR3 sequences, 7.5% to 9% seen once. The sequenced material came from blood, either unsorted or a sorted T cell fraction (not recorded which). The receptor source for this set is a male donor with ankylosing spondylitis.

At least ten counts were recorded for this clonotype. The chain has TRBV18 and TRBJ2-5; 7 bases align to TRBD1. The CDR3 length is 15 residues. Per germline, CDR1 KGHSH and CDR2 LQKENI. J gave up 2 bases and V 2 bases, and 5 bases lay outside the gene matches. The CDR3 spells CASSPFGTVQETQYF. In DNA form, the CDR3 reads TGTGCCAGCTCACCATTCGGGACAGTGCAAGAGACCCAGTACTTC.

In nucleotides, the CDR3 is TGCGCCAGCAGTAGGACTAGCGGGAGATCCGAGCAGTTCTTC. This encodes CASSRTSGRSEQFF. The genes are TRBV5-1 and TRBJ2-1, with 13 bases that match TRBD2. The junction had 6 bases not matched to a gene; V was cut back by 5 bases and J by 10 bases. This CDR3 has 14 residues. In germline, CDR1 is SGHRS, CDR2 YFSETQ.

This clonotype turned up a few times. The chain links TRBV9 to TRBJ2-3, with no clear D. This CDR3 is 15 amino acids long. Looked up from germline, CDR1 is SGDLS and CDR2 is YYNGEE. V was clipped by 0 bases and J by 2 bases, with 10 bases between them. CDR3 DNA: TGTGCCAGCAGCGTAGAAAAGCGAACCACAGATACGCAGTATTTT. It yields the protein CASSVEKRTTDTQYF.

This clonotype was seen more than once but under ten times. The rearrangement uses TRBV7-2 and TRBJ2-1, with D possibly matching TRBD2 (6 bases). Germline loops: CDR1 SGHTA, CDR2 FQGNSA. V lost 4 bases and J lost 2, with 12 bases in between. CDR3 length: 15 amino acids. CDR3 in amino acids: CASSSHSGTYNEQFF. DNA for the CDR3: TGTGCCAGCAGCTCCCATAGCGGAACCTACAATGAGCAGTTCTTC.

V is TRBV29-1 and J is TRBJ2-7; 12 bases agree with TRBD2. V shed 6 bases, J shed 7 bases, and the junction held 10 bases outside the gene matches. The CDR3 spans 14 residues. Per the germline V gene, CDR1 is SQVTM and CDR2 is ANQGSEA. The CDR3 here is CSVAQLAGGGEQYF. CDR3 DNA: TGCAGCGTGGCCCAACTAGCGGGAGGTGGTGAGCAGTACTTC.

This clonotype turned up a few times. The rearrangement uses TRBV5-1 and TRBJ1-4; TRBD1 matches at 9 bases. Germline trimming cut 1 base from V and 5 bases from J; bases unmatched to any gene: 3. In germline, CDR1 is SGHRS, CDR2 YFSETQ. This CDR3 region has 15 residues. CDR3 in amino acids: CASSLTGTGNEKLFF. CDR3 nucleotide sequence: TGCGCCAGCAGCTTGACCGGGACAGGGAATGAAAAACTGTTTTTT.

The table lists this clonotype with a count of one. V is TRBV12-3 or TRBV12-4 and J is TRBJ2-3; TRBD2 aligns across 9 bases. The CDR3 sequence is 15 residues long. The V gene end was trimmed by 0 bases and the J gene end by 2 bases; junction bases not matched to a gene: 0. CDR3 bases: TGTGCCAGCAGTTTAGCGGGACTAGCCACAGATACGCAGTATTTT. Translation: CASSLAGLATDTQYF.

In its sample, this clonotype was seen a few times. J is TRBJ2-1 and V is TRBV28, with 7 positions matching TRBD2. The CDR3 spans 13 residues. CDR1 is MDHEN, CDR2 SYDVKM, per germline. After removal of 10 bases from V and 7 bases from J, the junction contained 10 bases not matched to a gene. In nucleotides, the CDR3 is TGTGCCACGGCGCGGGAGACGGTGAATGAGCAGTTCTTC. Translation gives CATARETVNEQFF.

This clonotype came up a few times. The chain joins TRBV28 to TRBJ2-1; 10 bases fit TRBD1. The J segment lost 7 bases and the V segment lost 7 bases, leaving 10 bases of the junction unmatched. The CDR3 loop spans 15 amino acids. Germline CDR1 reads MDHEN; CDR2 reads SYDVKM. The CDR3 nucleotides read TGTGCCAGCACCCTACCGACAGGGGGCTTGAATGAGCAGTTCTTC. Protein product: CASTLPTGGLNEQFF.

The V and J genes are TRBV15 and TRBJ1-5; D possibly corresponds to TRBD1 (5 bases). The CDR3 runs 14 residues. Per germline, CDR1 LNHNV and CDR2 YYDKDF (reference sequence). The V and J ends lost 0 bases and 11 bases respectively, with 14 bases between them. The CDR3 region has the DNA TGTGCCACCAGCAGAGACCCGACAGAGGCGGCCCAGCATTTT. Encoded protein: CATSRDPTEAAQHF.

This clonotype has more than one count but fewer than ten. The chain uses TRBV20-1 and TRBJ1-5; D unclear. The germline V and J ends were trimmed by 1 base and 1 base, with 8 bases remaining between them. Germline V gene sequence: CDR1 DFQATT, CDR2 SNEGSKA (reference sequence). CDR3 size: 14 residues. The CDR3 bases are TGCAGTGCTAGAGGGCCGAGGAGCAATCAGCCCCAGCATTTT. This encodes CSARGPRSNQPQHF.

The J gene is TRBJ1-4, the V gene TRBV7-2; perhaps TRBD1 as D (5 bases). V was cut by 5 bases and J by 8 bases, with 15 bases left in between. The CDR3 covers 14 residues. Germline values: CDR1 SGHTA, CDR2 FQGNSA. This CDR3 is CASSPFQGAEKLFF. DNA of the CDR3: TGTGCCAGCAGCCCCTTCCAGGGAGCGGAAAAACTGTTTTTT.

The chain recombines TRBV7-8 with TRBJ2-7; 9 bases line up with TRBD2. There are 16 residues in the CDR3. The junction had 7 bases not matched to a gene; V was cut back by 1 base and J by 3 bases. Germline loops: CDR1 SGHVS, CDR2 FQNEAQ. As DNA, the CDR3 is TGTGCCAGCAGCTTAGTAGCGGGAGCTTTCTTCTACGAGCAGTACTTC. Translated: CASSLVAGAFFYEQYF.

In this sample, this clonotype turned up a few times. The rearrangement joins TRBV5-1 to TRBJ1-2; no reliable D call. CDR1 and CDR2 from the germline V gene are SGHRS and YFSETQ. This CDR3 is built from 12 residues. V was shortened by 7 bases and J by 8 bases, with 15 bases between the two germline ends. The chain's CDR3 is CASSLDGWGYTF. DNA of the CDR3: TGCGCCAGCTCTTTGGACGGCTGGGGCTACACCTTC.

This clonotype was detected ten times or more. CDR3 amino acids: CASSRGTSGYNEQFF. As DNA, the CDR3 is TGTGCCAGCAGTCGGGGGACTAGCGGTTACAATGAGCAGTTCTTC. The chain has TRBV2 and TRBJ2-1; 11 positions match TRBD2. The germline V gene has CDR1 SNHLY and CDR2 FYNNEI. CDR3 size: 15 residues. The V gene end was trimmed by 5 bases and the J gene end by 4 bases; junction bases not matched to a gene: 4.

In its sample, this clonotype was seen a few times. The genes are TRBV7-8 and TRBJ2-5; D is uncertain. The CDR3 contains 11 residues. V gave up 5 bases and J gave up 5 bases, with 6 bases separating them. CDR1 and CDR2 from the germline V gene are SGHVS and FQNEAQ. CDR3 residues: CASSKGETQYF. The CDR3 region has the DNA TGTGCCAGCAGCAAAGGGGAGACCCAGTACTTC.

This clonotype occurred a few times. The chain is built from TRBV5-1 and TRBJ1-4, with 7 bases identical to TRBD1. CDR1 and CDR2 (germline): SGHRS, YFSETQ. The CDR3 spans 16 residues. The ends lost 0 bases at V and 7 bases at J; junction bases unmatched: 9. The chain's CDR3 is CASSLAPGQNSEKLFF. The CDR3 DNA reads TGCGCCAGCAGCTTGGCGCCGGGACAGAATTCTGAAAAACTGTTTTTT.

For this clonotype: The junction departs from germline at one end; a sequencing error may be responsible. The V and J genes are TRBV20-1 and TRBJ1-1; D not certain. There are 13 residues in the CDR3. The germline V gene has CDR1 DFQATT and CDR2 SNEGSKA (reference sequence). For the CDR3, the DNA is TGCAGAGCTAGTTCAGACATGAACACTGAAGCTTTCTTT. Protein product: CRASSDMNTEAFF.

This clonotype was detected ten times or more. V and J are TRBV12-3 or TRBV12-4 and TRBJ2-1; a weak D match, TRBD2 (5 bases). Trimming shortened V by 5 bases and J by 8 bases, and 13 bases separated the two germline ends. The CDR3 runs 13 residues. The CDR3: CASSKVGSDEQFF. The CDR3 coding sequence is TGTGCCAGCAGTAAGGTAGGGAGCGATGAGCAGTTCTTC.

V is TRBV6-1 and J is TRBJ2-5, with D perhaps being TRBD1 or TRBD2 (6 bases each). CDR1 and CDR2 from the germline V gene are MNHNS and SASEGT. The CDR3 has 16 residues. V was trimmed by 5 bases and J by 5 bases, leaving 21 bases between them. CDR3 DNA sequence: TGTGCCAGCAGTCCAGCCCCACGGGGGCGCGGGGAGACCCAGTACTTC. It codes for CASSPAPRGRGETQYF.

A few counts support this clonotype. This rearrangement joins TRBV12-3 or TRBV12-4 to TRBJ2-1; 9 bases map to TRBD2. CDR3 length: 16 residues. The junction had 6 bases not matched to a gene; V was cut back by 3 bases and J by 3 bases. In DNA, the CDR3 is TGTGCCAGCAGTTTGCCTAGCGGGATGAGCTACAATGAGCAGTTCTTC. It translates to CASSLPSGMSYNEQFF.

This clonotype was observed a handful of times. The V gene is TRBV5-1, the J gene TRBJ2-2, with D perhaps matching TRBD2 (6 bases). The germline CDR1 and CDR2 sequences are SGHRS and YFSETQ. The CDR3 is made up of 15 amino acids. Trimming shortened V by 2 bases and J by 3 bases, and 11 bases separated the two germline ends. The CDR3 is CASSFTSLYTGELFF. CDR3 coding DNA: TGCGCCAGCAGCTTTACTAGCTTGTACACCGGGGAGCTGTTTTTT.

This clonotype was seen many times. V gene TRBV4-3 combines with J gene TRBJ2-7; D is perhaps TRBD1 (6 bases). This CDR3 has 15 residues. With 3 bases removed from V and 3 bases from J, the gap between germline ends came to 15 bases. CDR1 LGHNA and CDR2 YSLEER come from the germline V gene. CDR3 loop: CASSHMTGRGYEQYF. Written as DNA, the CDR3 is TGCGCCAGCAGCCATATGACAGGACGGGGCTACGAGCAGTACTTC.

CDR3 DNA sequence: TGTGCCAGCAGTCGTCGACAGGGTGCCTACAATGAGCAGTTCTTC. This translates into CASSRRQGAYNEQFF. V and J are TRBV12-3 or TRBV12-4 and TRBJ2-1; 7 bases map to TRBD1. There are 15 residues in the CDR3. V lost 5 bases to trimming and J lost 2 bases; unmatched junction nucleotides: 6.